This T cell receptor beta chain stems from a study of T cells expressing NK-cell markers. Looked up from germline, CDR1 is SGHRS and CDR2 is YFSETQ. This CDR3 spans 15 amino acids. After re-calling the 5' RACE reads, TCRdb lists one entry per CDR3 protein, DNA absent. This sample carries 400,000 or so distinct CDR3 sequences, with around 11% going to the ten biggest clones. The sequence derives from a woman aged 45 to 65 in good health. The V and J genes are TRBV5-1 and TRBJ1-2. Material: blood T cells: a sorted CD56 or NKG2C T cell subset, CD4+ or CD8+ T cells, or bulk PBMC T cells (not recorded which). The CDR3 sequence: CASSPDGRGLYGYTF.